The 16 T cell receptor beta chains below were found in one sample sequenced in a study of T-cell reconstitution after alpha-beta-depleted transplantation in children. TCRbeta library construction was performed incorporating unique molecular identifiers. In TCRdb, the PCR reads were re-called with MiXCR into one record per CDR3 protein. The repertoire holds 200,000 to 250,000 distinct CDR3 sequences, under 9.5% seen once, with around 6% in the top ten. The material was PBMCs from the stem cell graft donor, obtained from the stem cell graft. These receptors originate from a human donor who donated a stem cell graft to a child with acute lymphoblastic leukemia.

The J gene is TRBJ2-4, the V gene TRBV20-1; possibly TRBD1 or TRBD2 for D (5 bases each). Germline CDR1 is DFQATT and CDR2 is SNEGSKA (reference sequence). V was pared by 3 bases and J by 9 bases, with 18 bases between. There are 14 residues in the CDR3. Written as DNA, the CDR3 is TGCAGTGCTAGGGCCGGGACGGCCCAGGGCATTCAGTACTTC. It encodes CSARAGTAQGIQYF.

A few counts support this clonotype. J is TRBJ1-2 and V is TRBV2, with a possible D match to TRBD1 (5 bases). CDR3 length: 11 amino acids. With 7 bases removed from V and 7 bases from J, the gap between germline ends came to 10 bases. Germline V lookup: CDR1 SNHLY, CDR2 FYNNEI. The CDR3 region is CASTGGFGYTF. The CDR3 region has the DNA TGTGCCAGCACCGGGGGTTTTGGCTACACCTTC.

The J gene is TRBJ1-4, the V gene TRBV18; D gene uncertain. The length of the CDR3 is 13 residues. V lost 3 bases and J 0 bases, leaving 2 bases between the germline ends. Germline V gene lookup returns CDR1 KGHSH and CDR2 LQKENI. The CDR3 DNA follows: TGTGCCAGCTCACCCTCAACTAATGAAAAACTGTTTTTT. It translates to CASSPSTNEKLFF.

The CDR3 sequence: CASSGERGHTEAFF. The DNA for the CDR3 is TGTGCCAGCAGCGGGGAGAGGGGTCACACTGAAGCTTTCTTT. The chain recombines TRBV5-6 with TRBJ1-1, with D maybe TRBD1 (5 bases). CDR3 length: 14 residues. V lost 4 bases to trimming and J lost 3 bases, with 13 bases between them. Germline loops: CDR1 SGHDT, CDR2 YYEEEE.

This clonotype came up many times. The chain employs TRBV10-3 and TRBJ2-1; the match to TRBD2 covers 11 bases. V lost 2 bases, J lost 6 bases, and 6 bases stayed unmatched. CDR3 length: 16 amino acids. Germline assignment: CDR1 ENHRY and CDR2 SYGVKD. The CDR3 DNA follows: TGTGCCATCAGTGAGGTGTTAGCGGGGGGGTCCAATGAGCAGTTCTTC. This codes for CAISEVLAGGSNEQFF.

This clonotype was seen more than once but under ten times. J is TRBJ2-2 and V is TRBV12-3 or TRBV12-4; 7 bases are a match to TRBD1. The CDR3 covers 16 residues. Unmatched junction bases numbered 6, after V lost 5 bases and J lost 0 bases. The CDR3: CASSLGQASNTGELFF. CDR3 coding DNA: TGTGCCAGCAGTCTAGGACAGGCCTCGAACACCGGGGAGCTGTTTTTT.

This clonotype came up a few times. The chain has TRBV19 and TRBJ2-1, with 14 bases fitting TRBD2. Germline V gene data show CDR1 as LNHDA and CDR2 as SQIVND (reference sequence). V gave up 3 bases and J gave up 4 bases; unmatched junction bases: 8. The CDR3 sequence is 18 residues long. The chain's CDR3 is CASSIPTTSGGGYNEQFF. CDR3 nucleotides: TGTGCCAGTAGTATCCCCACGACTAGCGGGGGGGGATACAATGAGCAGTTCTTC.

The V and J genes are TRBV18 and TRBJ2-4; D perhaps matches TRBD1 (6 bases). Trimming removed 3 bases at V and 0 bases at J, with 15 bases between. Germline V lookup: CDR1 KGHSH, CDR2 LQKENI. The CDR3 sequence is 17 residues long. CDR3 region: CASSPLNRELAKNIQYF. The CDR3 nucleotides are TGTGCCAGCTCACCCCTCAACAGGGAGCTAGCCAAAAACATTCAGTACTTC.

This clonotype was found a few times. The rearrangement uses TRBV4-1 and TRBJ2-2; the D call may be TRBD1 or TRBD2 (6 bases each). Trimming took off 4 bases at V and 7 bases at J, with 34 bases between the two ends. The germline gives CDR1 MGHRA, CDR2 YSYEKL. The CDR3 length is 21 residues. The CDR3 here is CASSLRRPVGTIRRGGGELFF. The CDR3 DNA reads as TGCGCCAGCAGCCTTCGGAGGCCTGTCGGGACCATACGCAGGGGAGGCGGGGAGCTGTTTTTT.

This clonotype was counted only a few times. DNA for the CDR3: TGTGCCAGCAGCTTACTGGGACAGGTTCGTGGCAAAAACATTCAGTACTTC. Its translation is CASSLLGQVRGKNIQYF. The J gene is TRBJ2-4, the V gene TRBV7-2, with 8 bases lining up with TRBD1. Trimming removed 2 bases from V and 3 bases from J; junction bases left unmatched: 9. The CDR3 loop spans 17 amino acids. Germline V CDR1 and CDR2: SGHTA, FQGNSA.

In its sample, this clonotype was seen many times. The rearrangement joins TRBV18 to TRBJ2-3; D remains ambiguous. Germline V CDR1 and CDR2: KGHSH, LQKENI. This CDR3 has 14 amino acids. V dropped 0 bases and J dropped 0 bases, with 4 bases sitting between them. The CDR3 loop reads CASSPPVSTDTQYF. Written as DNA, the CDR3 is TGTGCCAGCTCACCACCGGTCAGCACAGATACGCAGTATTTT. Full variable domain (outside the CDR3, taken from reference TRBV18 and TRBJ2-3): NAGVMQNPRHLVRRRGQEARLRCSPMKGHSHVYWYRQLPEEGLKFMVYLQKENIIDESGMPKERFSAEFPKEGPSILRIQQVVRGDSAAYFCASSPPVSTDTQYFGPGTRLTVL.

This clonotype was seen repeatedly, ten times or more. This chain links TRBV20-1 with TRBJ2-5; 14 nucleotides match TRBD2. The CDR3 sequence is 17 residues long. V lost 5 bases and J lost 4; bases outside the gene matches: 12. Germline CDR1 is DFQATT and CDR2 is SNEGSKA (reference sequence). CDR3 protein: CSAQPPTSGGVRETQYF. The CDR3 DNA reads as TGCAGTGCTCAACCACCGACTAGCGGGGGGGTTCGAGAGACCCAGTACTTC.

This clonotype came up a few times. At one end, the junction sequence differs from germline, possibly due to a read error. The CDR3 spells CASSDPAGLYEQYF. The CDR3 DNA reads TGTGCCAGCAGTGACCCCGCAGGGCTGTACGAGCAGTATTTC. The chain joins TRBV2 to TRBJ2-7; a possible D gene is TRBD1 (5 bases). This CDR3 spans 14 amino acids. Germline-derived CDR1 and CDR2 are SNHLY and FYNNEI.

The chain combines TRBV15 with TRBJ2-1, with TRBD1 matching over 7 bases. Germline CDR1 reads LNHNV; CDR2 reads YYDKDF (reference sequence). This CDR3 spans 15 amino acids. V lost 8 bases, J lost 4 bases, and 11 bases stayed unmatched. The CDR3 DNA sequence: TGTGCCACCTCCTCCGACAGGGATGGATACAATGAGCAGTTCTTC. Translating it yields CATSSDRDGYNEQFF.

The rearrangement links TRBV7-6 to TRBJ1-3, with D possibly matching TRBD1 (5 bases). The CDR3 extends over 16 amino acids. Trimming left V 5 bases short and J 0 bases short, with 14 bases between. From germline, CDR1 is SGHVS and CDR2 FNYEAQ. CDR3 sequence (DNA): TGTGCCAGCAGCCTTTACGACAGATCCTCTGGAAACACCATATATTTT. It encodes CASSLYDRSSGNTIYF.

V usage is TRBV12-3 or TRBV12-4 and J usage is TRBJ1-2, with D perhaps matching TRBD1 (5 bases). Trimming took off 6 bases at V and 4 bases at J, with 12 bases between the two ends. The CDR3 sequence is 13 residues long. The CDR3 DNA follows: TGTGCCAGCAGCACCCGGGACGGCTATGGCTACACCTTC. It specifies CASSTRDGYGYTF.